These T cell receptor beta chains were read from a single sample in a study of cytotoxic CD8 clonotypes in ibrutinib-treated CLL. Data came from immunoSEQ multiplex PCR; TCRdb stores just in-frame clones and leaves some out. The table has some 150,000 clones, around 80% seen once; the top ten hold 6% to 9.5%. Specimen: PBMCs, collected after 36 months of ibrutinib treatment. The receptors shown here come from a human donor with chronic lymphocytic leukemia. CDR3s include the opening cysteine and the closing phenylalanine or tryptophan. A D gene is named only where the DNA matches it firmly. Clone size is not always given. Where it is, it says once, few, many or a class for expanded clones.

abundance	d_gene	v_gene	j_gene	CDR3aa	CDR3nt
.	.	TRBV29-1	TRBJ1-1	CSVEGFANTEAFF	TGCAGCGTTGAAGGTTTCGCGAACACTGAAGCTTTCTTT
once	.	TRBV7-2	TRBJ2-7	CASSPTEDYRDEQYF	TGTGCCAGCAGCCCAACCGAGGATTACAGGGACGAGCAGTACTTC
.	.	TRBV6-1	TRBJ2-7	CASRRANLYEQYF	TGTGCCAGCCGGAGGGCCAACCTCTACGAGCAGTACTTC
.	TRBD2	TRBV27	TRBJ2-7	CASSRGLAGGSYEQYF	TGTGCCAGCAGTCGGGGACTAGCGGGGGGCTCCTACGAGCAGTACTTC
.	.	TRBV15	TRBJ1-5	CATSRDRAGNQPQHF	TGTGCCACCAGCAGAGATAGGGCAGGTAATCAGCCCCAGCATTTT
.	.	TRBV5-1	TRBJ1-4	CASSIDSIGEKLFF	TGCGCCAGCAGCATAGACAGTATTGGTGAAAAACTGTTTTTT
few	.	TRBV28	TRBJ2-3	CASTSGRTDWAQYTQYF	TGTGCCAGCACTTCGGGCAGGACAGATTGGGCACAATATACGCAGTATTTT
.	TRBD1	TRBV5-1	TRBJ1-4	CASSLARTGREKLFF	TGCGCCAGCAGCTTGGCCCGGACAGGGCGTGAAAAACTGTTTTTT
once	.	TRBV2	TRBJ1-1	CASSDQGNTEAFF	TGTGCCAGCAGTGATCAGGGGAACACTGAAGCTTTCTTT
.	.	TRBV19	TRBJ1-5	CASSPGHVRILPQHF	TGTGCCAGTAGTCCGGGACACGTCCGGATATTGCCCCAGCATTTT
.	TRBD1	TRBV6-5	TRBJ1-2	CASSYYGQDPYGYTF	TGTGCCAGCAGTTACTACGGACAGGACCCCTATGGCTACACCTTC
.	.	TRBV14	TRBJ2-7	CASSRAVESYEQYF	TGTGCCAGCAGCCGGGCTGTTGAATCCTACGAGCAGTACTTC
.	.	TRBV7-2	TRBJ2-7	CASTPWVLGSSHSYEQYF	TGTGCCAGCACCCCGTGGGTTTTGGGTAGCTCCCACTCCTACGAGCAGTACTTC
.	.	TRBV13	TRBJ1-3	CASSLGDSFLYGNTIYF	TGTGCCAGCAGCTTAGGGGACAGTTTCTTGTATGGAAACACCATATATTTT
.	TRBD1	TRBV11-2	TRBJ1-1	CASSEGQGAPKPEAFF	TGTGCCAGCAGCGAGGGACAGGGGGCGCCAAAGCCTGAAGCTTTCTTT
.	.	TRBV7-9	TRBJ2-5	CASSFGEPGQYF	TGTGCCAGCAGCTTCGGGGAGCCCGGACAGTACTTC
.	.	TRBV18	TRBJ1-2	CASSAGASGGYTF	TGTGCCAGCTCAGCCGGGGCGAGCGGCGGCTACACCTTC
once	TRBD1	TRBV7-9	TRBJ1-2	CASSLALEGAGGYTF	TGTGCCAGCAGCTTAGCGCTGGAGGGGGCGGGAGGCTACACCTTC
.	.	TRBV19	TRBJ1-2	CASSTAGPVGYTF	TGTGCCAGTAGTACGGCAGGGCCAGTTGGCTACACCTTC
few	TRBD1	TRBV29-1	TRBJ2-7	CSGGTGGEAQYF	TGCAGCGGGGGGACAGGTGGGGAGGCGCAGTACTTC
.	TRBD2	TRBV18	TRBJ2-3	CASSPAGGPSDTQYF	TGTGCCAGCTCACCAGCGGGGGGGCCTTCCGATACGCAGTATTTT
.	.	TRBV2	TRBJ2-1	CASSRAPGTYNEQFF	TGTGCCAGCAGTAGAGCCCCGGGAACCTACAATGAGCAGTTCTTC
.	.	TRBV15	TRBJ1-1	CATSRAPRGANTEAFF	TGTGCCACCAGCAGAGCCCCTAGGGGGGCGAACACTGAAGCTTTCTTT
.	.	TRBV4-2	TRBJ2-7	CASSQTVSGYEQYF	TGTGCCAGCAGCCAGACGGTTAGTGGCTACGAGCAGTACTTC
.	.	TRBV7-9	TRBJ2-1	CASSLLGYNEQFF	TGTGCCAGCAGCTTATTGGGGTACAATGAGCAGTTCTTC
.	.	TRBV27	TRBJ2-5	CASSLLRDFPSLQETQYF	TGTGCCAGCAGTTTATTGCGGGACTTTCCCTCACTCCAAGAGACCCAGTACTTC
once	.	TRBV7-9	TRBJ1-1	CASSSLIRVWNTEAFF	TGTGCCAGCAGCTCCCTAATCAGGGTCTGGAACACTGAAGCTTTCTTT
.	TRBD1	TRBV5-1	TRBJ2-7	CASSVTGAYSYEQYF	TGCGCCAGCAGCGTTACAGGGGCCTATTCCTACGAGCAGTACTTC
.	.	TRBV7-9	TRBJ2-3	CASSPHRDTQYF	TGTGCCAGCAGCCCTCACCGCGATACGCAGTATTTT
.	.	TRBV16	TRBJ1-3	CASSRQVSLYSGNTIYF	TGTGCCAGCAGCCGACAGGTTTCACTATACTCTGGAAACACCATATATTTT
.	TRBD2	TRBV5-6	TRBJ2-7	CASRLAGGAYEQYF	TGTGCCAGCAGACTAGCGGGGGGCGCCTACGAGCAGTACTTC
once	TRBD1	TRBV28	TRBJ2-5	CASRGTGGETQYF	TGTGCCAGCAGGGGGACAGGGGGGGAGACCCAGTACTTC
.	.	TRBV18	TRBJ2-7	CASSPGRNLYEQYF	TGTGCCAGCTCACCAGGAAGAAACCTCTACGAGCAGTACTTC
.	.	TRBV6-5	TRBJ2-7	CASRTLDEQYF	TGTGCCAGCAGGACGCTCGACGAGCAGTACTTC
few	.	TRBV7-2	TRBJ2-7	CASSLEVGEQYF	TGTGCCAGCAGCTTAGAGGTGGGCGAGCAGTACTTC
once	.	TRBV19	TRBJ2-2	CASSTRSGELFF	TGTGCCAGTAGTACCCGGTCCGGGGAGCTGTTTTTT
once	.	TRBV29-1	TRBJ1-1	CSVEVVGEKAFF	TGCAGCGTTGAAGTCGTCGGCGAAAAAGCTTTCTTT
once	.	TRBV29-1	TRBJ2-3	CSVGGAVTDTQYF	TGCAGCGTTGGGGGGGCCGTAACAGATACGCAGTATTTT
.	TRBD1	TRBV5-4	TRBJ1-2	CASSWDRETYGYTF	TGTGCCAGCAGCTGGGACAGGGAGACCTATGGCTACACCTTC
.	.	TRBV30	TRBJ2-3	CAWSVVRGADTQYF	TGTGCCTGGAGTGTTGTGAGGGGCGCAGATACGCAGTATTTT
.	.	TRBV5-5	TRBJ2-3	CASSWQLVAGTDTQYF	TGTGCCAGCAGCTGGCAATTAGTAGCGGGCACAGATACGCAGTATTTT
.	TRBD1	TRBV9	TRBJ2-2	CASSQTGGSDTGELFF	TGTGCCAGCAGCCAGACAGGGGGATCGGACACCGGGGAGCTGTTTTTT
.	.	TRBV6-6	TRBJ1-2	CASSYFLQGDYTF	TGTGCCAGCAGTTACTTCCTTCAGGGTGACTACACCTTC
.	.	TRBV10-1	TRBJ1-5	CASSEGVRQPQHF	TGCGCCAGCAGTGAGGGTGTACGACAGCCCCAGCATTTT
.	.	TRBV9	TRBJ2-2	CASSQRQRNTGELFF	TGTGCCAGCAGCCAAAGACAGAGGAACACCGGGGAGCTGTTTTTT
.	.	TRBV5-6	TRBJ2-2	CASSLGPITGELFF	TGTGCCAGCAGCTTGGGTCCGATAACCGGGGAGCTGTTTTTT
.	.	TRBV18	TRBJ1-5	CASSPQGGVQPQHF	TGTGCCAGCTCACCACAGGGGGGCGTTCAGCCCCAGCATTTT
.	TRBD1	TRBV6-1	TRBJ1-2	CASRKTGNYGYTF	TGTGCCAGCAGGAAGACAGGGAACTATGGCTACACCTTC
once	.	TRBV29-1	TRBJ2-7	CSVEDLRRGTYEQYF	TGCAGCGTTGAAGATCTTCGTAGGGGCACTTACGAGCAGTACTTC
.	.	TRBV27	TRBJ1-2	CASSLQGTYGYTF	TGTGCCAGCAGTTTACAGGGTACCTATGGCTACACCTTC
.	.	TRBV6-5	TRBJ1-2	CASSYSLSGRNGYTF	TGTGCCAGCAGTTACTCCTTGAGCGGGCGGAATGGCTACACCTTC
.	.	TRBV7-8	TRBJ1-1	CASSQDTHMNTEAFF	TGTGCCAGCTCCCAGGACACCCACATGAACACTGAAGCTTTCTTT
.	TRBD2	TRBV27	TRBJ2-1	CASSLTSAAYNEQFF	TGTGCCAGCAGTTTAACTAGCGCTGCCTACAATGAGCAGTTCTTC
.	TRBD2	TRBV28	TRBJ2-1	CASIPGTSGRIGQFF	TGTGCCAGCATCCCCGGGACTAGCGGGCGAATAGGGCAGTTCTTC
.	.	TRBV29-1	TRBJ1-4	CSVVGRANNEKLFF	TGCAGCGTTGTAGGCAGGGCGAATAATGAAAAACTGTTTTTT